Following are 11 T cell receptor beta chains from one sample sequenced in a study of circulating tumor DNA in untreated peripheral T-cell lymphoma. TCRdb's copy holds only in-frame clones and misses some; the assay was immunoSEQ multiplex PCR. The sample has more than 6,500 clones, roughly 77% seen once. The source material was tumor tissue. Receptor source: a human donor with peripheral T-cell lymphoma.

The CDR3 sequence is CASSTLSPNTEAFF. The CDR3 nucleotides read TGTGCCAGTAGTACTTTATCACCGAACACTGAAGCTTTCTTT. J is TRBJ1-1 and V is TRBV19, with D hard to call. The length of the CDR3 is 14 residues. Trimming pared 4 bases from V and 1 base from J, leaving 10 bases between. Germline CDR1 reads LNHDA; CDR2 reads SQIVND (reference sequence).

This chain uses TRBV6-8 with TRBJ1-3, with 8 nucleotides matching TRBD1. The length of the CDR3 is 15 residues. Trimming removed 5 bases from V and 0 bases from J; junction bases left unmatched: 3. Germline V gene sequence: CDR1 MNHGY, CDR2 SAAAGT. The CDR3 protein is CASSRQGSSGNTIYF. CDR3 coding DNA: TGTGCCAGCAGTCGACAGGGGAGCTCTGGAAACACCATATATTTT.

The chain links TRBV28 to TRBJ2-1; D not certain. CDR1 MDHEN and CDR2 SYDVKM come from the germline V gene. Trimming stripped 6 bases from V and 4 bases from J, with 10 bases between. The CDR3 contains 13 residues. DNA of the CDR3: TGTGCCAGCAGGAATACAATATACAATGAGCAGTTCTTC. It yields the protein CASRNTIYNEQFF.

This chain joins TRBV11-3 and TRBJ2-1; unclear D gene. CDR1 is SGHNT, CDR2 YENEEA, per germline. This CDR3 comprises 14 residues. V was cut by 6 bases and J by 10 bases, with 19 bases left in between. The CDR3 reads CASSPDWGLGEQFF. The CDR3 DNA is TGTGCCAGCAGTCCTGACTGGGGTCTCGGGGAGCAGTTCTTC.

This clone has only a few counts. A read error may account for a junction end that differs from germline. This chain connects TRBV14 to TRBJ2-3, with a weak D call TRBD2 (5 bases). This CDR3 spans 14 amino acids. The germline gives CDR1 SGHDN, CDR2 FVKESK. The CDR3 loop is CASSQGRGLDTQYF. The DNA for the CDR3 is TGTGCCAGCAGCCAAGGTCGAGGGTTGGATACGCAATATTTT.

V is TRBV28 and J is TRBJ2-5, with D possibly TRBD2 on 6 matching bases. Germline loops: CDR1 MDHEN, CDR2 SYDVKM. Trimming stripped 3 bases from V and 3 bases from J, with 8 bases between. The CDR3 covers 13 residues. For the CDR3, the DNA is TGTGCCAGCAGTTTCGGGGGTGAAGAGACCCAGTACTTC. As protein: CASSFGGEETQYF. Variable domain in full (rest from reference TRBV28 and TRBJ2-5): DVKVTQSSRYLVKRTGEKVFLECVQDMDHENMFWYRQDPGLGLRLIYFSYDVKMKEKGDIPEGYSVSREKKERFSLILESASTNQTSMYLCASSFGGEETQYFGPGTRLLVL.

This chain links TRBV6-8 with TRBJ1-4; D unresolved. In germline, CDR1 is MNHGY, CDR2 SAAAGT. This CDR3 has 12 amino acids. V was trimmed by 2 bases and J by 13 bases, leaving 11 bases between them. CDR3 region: CASSYISTALFF. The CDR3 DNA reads TGTGCCAGCAGTTACATCTCCACGGCACTGTTTTTT.

In nucleotides, the CDR3 is TGTGCCAGCAGTTTTTACGGGAGTCAGCCCCAGCATTTT. It specifies CASSFYGSQPQHF. The chain uses TRBV28 and TRBJ1-5; no clear D gene. The CDR3 covers 13 residues. Germline V gene data show CDR1 as MDHEN and CDR2 as SYDVKM. The ends were cut back, 3 bases at V and 6 bases at J, with 9 bases in the middle.

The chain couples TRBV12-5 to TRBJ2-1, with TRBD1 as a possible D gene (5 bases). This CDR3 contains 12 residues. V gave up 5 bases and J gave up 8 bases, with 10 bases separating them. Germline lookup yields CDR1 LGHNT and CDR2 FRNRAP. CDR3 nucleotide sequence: TGTGCTAGTGGTCCACCAGGGTATGAGCAGTTCTTC. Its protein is CASGPPGYEQFF.

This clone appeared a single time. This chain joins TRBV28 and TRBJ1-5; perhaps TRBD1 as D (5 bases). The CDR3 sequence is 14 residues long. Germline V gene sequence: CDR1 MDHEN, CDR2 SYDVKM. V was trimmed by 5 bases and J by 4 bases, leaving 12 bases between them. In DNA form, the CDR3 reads TGTGCCAGCAGTATCTTCAGGGCTAATCAGCCCCAGCATTTT. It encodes CASSIFRANQPQHF.

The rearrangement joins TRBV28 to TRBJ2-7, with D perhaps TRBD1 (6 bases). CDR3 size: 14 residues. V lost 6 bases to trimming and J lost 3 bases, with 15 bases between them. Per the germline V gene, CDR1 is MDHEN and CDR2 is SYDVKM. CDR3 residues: CASRQQGTIYEQYF. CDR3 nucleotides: TGTGCCAGCAGGCAACAGGGCACGATCTACGAGCAGTACTTC.